These T cell receptor beta chains were read from a single sample in a study of shared clonotypes between healthy human individuals. Sequencing used immunoSEQ multiplex PCR; TCRdb keeps in-frame clones, though not all of them. The sample consists of approximately 1.9 million clones, 85% to 95% of them appearing once. Sequencing was done on a sample of naive CD8+ T cells from PBMCs. These receptors were collected from a man between 18 and 29 years old in good health. Some clones in this sample may be carry-over from other donors' samples. Each CDR3 is given with its conserved first and last residue. The D gene is left open where the match is weak. Clone size is given for some rows only: seen once, a few or many times, or a class if the clone is expanded.

TRBV7-8	.	.	TRBJ2-1	CASSSSGSRYNEQFF	TGTGCCAGCAGCTCGAGCGGTTCCCGCTACAATGAGCAGTTCTTC
TRBV7-9	.	.	TRBJ1-3	CASSLWTSESSGNTIYF	TGTGCCAGCAGCTTATGGACCTCGGAGAGCTCTGGAAACACCATATATTTT
TRBV4-1	TRBD2	.	TRBJ2-3	CASSHGTSGSTDTQYF	TGCGCCAGCAGCCACGGGACTAGCGGCAGCACAGATACGCAGTATTTT
TRBV11-2	TRBD2	.	TRBJ2-5	CASRSRGGLETQYF	TGTGCCAGCAGGTCGCGCGGGGGGCTGGAGACCCAGTACTTC
TRBV28	.	.	TRBJ2-5	CASSFSLGAGETQYF	TGTGCCAGCAGTTTTTCTCTGGGGGCGGGGGAGACCCAGTACTTC
TRBV7-9	.	.	TRBJ1-5	CASSQEWPALGQPQHF	TGCGCCAGCAGCCAAGAATGGCCCGCCTTAGGTCAGCCCCAGCATTTT
TRBV27	.	.	TRBJ1-2	CASSLGSRGGINYGYTF	TGTGCCAGCAGTTTGGGCAGTAGGGGCGGCATCAACTATGGCTACACCTTC
TRBV4-3	.	few	TRBJ1-1	CASSQVLNTEAFF	TGCGCCAGCAGCCAAGTCCTGAACACTGAAGCTTTCTTT
TRBV7-2	.	.	TRBJ1-2	CASNPRMAGGYTF	TGTGCCAGCAATCCTAGGATGGCGGGTGGCTACACCTTC
TRBV11-3	TRBD2	.	TRBJ2-7	CASSLTGGGEQYF	TGTGCCAGCAGCCTTACGGGAGGCGGCGAGCAGTACTTC
TRBV4-1	.	.	TRBJ2-7	CASSRKGFGEQYF	TGCGCCAGCAGCCGAAAGGGGTTCGGGGAGCAGTACTTC
TRBV4-1	.	.	TRBJ2-2	CASSQYPGARTGELFF	TGCGCCAGCAGCCAATACCCGGGGGCGCGAACCGGGGAGCTGTTTTTT
TRBV9	.	.	TRBJ1-3	CASSVAPRETSGNTIYF	TGTGCCAGCAGCGTAGCTCCCAGGGAAACCTCTGGAAACACCATATATTTT
TRBV7-3	TRBD1	.	TRBJ2-5	CASSDPQGAETQYF	TGTGCCAGCAGCGACCCACAGGGGGCCGAGACCCAGTACTTC
TRBV27	.	.	TRBJ2-1	CASSLSRVGEQFF	TGTGCCAGCAGTTTATCTAGGGTTGGTGAGCAGTTCTTC
TRBV19	.	few	TRBJ1-5	CASSNNQRSAQHF	TGTGCCAGTAGCAACAATCAGCGGTCAGCCCAGCATTTT
TRBV27	.	.	TRBJ1-1	CASSLRQSSPEAFF	TGTGCCAGCAGTTTAAGGCAGTCTTCCCCTGAAGCTTTCTTT
TRBV7-2	TRBD1	once	TRBJ2-7	CASSQGDNLSYEQYF	TGTGCCAGCAGCCAGGGGGACAACCTCTCCTACGAGCAGTACTTC
TRBV28	.	.	TRBJ1-3	CASSLWARTGNTIYF	TGTGCCAGCAGTTTATGGGCGCGAACTGGAAACACCATATATTTT
TRBV4-1	.	.	TRBJ1-1	CASSLTGMVTEAFF	TGCGCCAGCAGCCTTACAGGGATGGTGACTGAAGCTTTCTTT
TRBV13	.	.	TRBJ2-5	CASSLRRGLEQTQYF	TGTGCCAGCAGCTTAAGAAGGGGTTTGGAGCAGACCCAGTACTTC
TRBV15	.	.	TRBJ1-5	CATSSIVGRLHQPQHF	TGTGCCACCAGCAGTATAGTAGGCAGACTCCATCAGCCCCAGCATTTT
TRBV19	.	.	TRBJ2-7	CASSIRANPYEQYF	TGTGCCAGTAGTATAAGAGCGAATCCCTACGAGCAGTACTTC
TRBV9	TRBD2	.	TRBJ2-3	CASSDSAETSVWTDTQYF	TGTGCCAGCAGTGATAGCGCTGAGACTAGCGTATGGACAGATACGCAGTATTTT
TRBV18	.	.	TRBJ2-7	CASSHSGASPYEQYF	TGTGCCAGCTCACATTCAGGGGCTTCTCCGTACGAGCAGTACTTC
TRBV19	.	few	TRBJ1-1	CASSIGHTTEAFF	TGTGCCAGTAGTATCGGACATACCACTGAAGCTTTCTTT
TRBV6-6	TRBD2	.	TRBJ2-7	CASRATSGRAPYEQYF	TGTGCCAGCAGGGCAACTAGCGGGAGGGCCCCCTACGAGCAGTACTTC
TRBV15	.	.	TRBJ2-2	CATSRDLATGELFF	TGTGCCACCAGCAGAGACTTAGCCACCGGGGAGCTGTTTTTT
TRBV7-2	TRBD2	.	TRBJ2-7	CASSFGLAGGGYEQYF	TGTGCCAGCAGCTTTGGACTAGCGGGAGGGGGATACGAGCAGTACTTC
TRBV5-1	.	.	TRBJ2-3	CASSPGKGLDTQYF	TGCGCCAGCAGCCCGGGGAAGGGCCTGGATACGCAGTATTTT
TRBV7-8	.	.	TRBJ2-5	CASSDPRGVETQYF	TGTGCCAGCAGCGACCCGAGGGGGGTAGAGACCCAGTACTTC
TRBV28	TRBD1	once	TRBJ1-5	CASSLEPDRAAQPQHF	TGTGCCAGCAGTTTAGAACCTGACAGGGCGGCTCAGCCCCAGCATTTT
TRBV6-6	TRBD2	few	TRBJ2-7	CASSTPGGLYEQYF	TGTGCCAGCAGTACCCCGGGGGGGCTCTACGAGCAGTACTTC
TRBV7-8	TRBD1	.	TRBJ2-1	CASSFTGGPNLYNEQFF	TGTGCCAGCAGCTTCACAGGGGGACCTAACCTATACAATGAGCAGTTCTTC
TRBV9	.	few	TRBJ2-2	CASSVSGNTGELFF	TGTGCCAGCAGCGTATCCGGGAACACCGGGGAGCTGTTTTTT
TRBV5-4	.	.	TRBJ2-7	CASSPVVGQTYEQYF	TGTGCCAGCAGCCCTGTAGTGGGCCAAACCTACGAGCAGTACTTC
TRBV4-3	TRBD2	.	TRBJ2-1	CASSQGLAGGEQFF	TGCGCCAGCAGCCAAGGACTAGCGGGAGGTGAGCAGTTCTTC
TRBV15	.	.	TRBJ1-5	CATSRIRGLSQPQHF	TGTGCCACCAGCAGAATCCGGGGCTTGAGTCAGCCCCAGCATTTT
TRBV19	TRBD1	.	TRBJ2-7	CASSAGTGSYEQYF	TGTGCCAGTAGCGCCGGGACAGGCTCCTACGAGCAGTACTTC
TRBV5-6	.	.	TRBJ2-7	CASSWSGLLGEQYF	TGTGCCAGCAGCTGGTCGGGACTCCTTGGGGAGCAGTACTTC
TRBV27	TRBD2	.	TRBJ2-1	CASRRLAGGFWNEQFF	TGTGCCAGCAGACGACTAGCGGGAGGTTTTTGGAATGAGCAGTTCTTC